This is a list of T cell receptor beta chains from one sample in a study of cytomegalovirus exposure and HLA in healthy donors. Profiling relied on immunoSEQ multiplex PCR, and the TCRdb table lists in-frame clones only, not all of them. The sample yields 100,000 to 150,000 clones, roughly four fifths seen once. Sequenced material: PBMCs. The source is a girl aged 2 to 9 in good health and CMV-seronegative. Each CDR3 is given with its conserved first and last residue. The D gene is left open where the match is weak. Clone size is stated in some rows and not others, as once, few, many or a class when expanded.

d_call clone_size j_call v_call cdr3_nt cdr3_aa
- - TRBJ1-5 TRBV4-3 TGCGCCAGCAGCCAAGATTTGGGAGGGCCCCAGCATTTT CASSQDLGGPQHF
- - TRBJ2-5 TRBV25-1 TGTGCCAGCAGTGAATACGTTGAGACCCAGTACTTC CASSEYVETQYF
TRBD1 - TRBJ2-7 TRBV30 TGTGCCTGGCGGACAGGTTTCTCCTACGAGCAGTACTTC CAWRTGFSYEQYF
TRBD1 few TRBJ1-6 TRBV6-6 TGTGCCAGCAGGTGGACAGGGGGCGGTTCACCCCTCCACTTT CASRWTGGGSPLHF
TRBD1 few TRBJ1-3 TRBV6-6 TGTGCCAGCGCCCGCCCGGGACAGTCTGGAAACACCATATATTTT CASARPGQSGNTIYF
- - TRBJ2-1 TRBV5-5 TGTGCCAGCAGCTTGGTGTACGGCGGGACCAATGAGCAGTTCTTC CASSLVYGGTNEQFF
TRBD1 - TRBJ2-1 TRBV5-1 TGCGCCAGCAGCACATGGACAGGGGATAATGAGCAGTTCTTC CASSTWTGDNEQFF
TRBD2 - TRBJ2-7 TRBV7-2 TGTGCCAGCAGCTTGGGCGGGGGGGGCTCCTACGAGCAGTACTTC CASSLGGGGSYEQYF
- - TRBJ2-7 TRBV18 TGTGCCAGCTCACTGGGAGTCGGGAAGGTCTTC CASSLGVGKVF
- few TRBJ1-1 TRBV4-3 TGCGCCAGCAGCCAAGGTGGAGACGGCACTGAAGCTTTCTTT CASSQGGDGTEAFF
- - TRBJ2-1 TRBV5-1 TGCGCCAGCAGCCCCTACAGGTCCTACAATGAGCAGTTCTTC CASSPYRSYNEQFF
- few TRBJ1-5 TRBV19 TGTGCCACCTCATCGGGGGGTTCGCAGCCCCAGCATTTT CATSSGGSQPQHF
- - TRBJ2-1 TRBV4-1 TGCGCCAGCAGCCAAGGCGCAAGCCCAGGCTACAATGAGCAGTTCTTC CASSQGASPGYNEQFF
TRBD1 - TRBJ1-2 TRBV2 TGTGCCAGCAGGGGGGACAGATACTATGGCTACACCTTC CASRGDRYYGYTF
TRBD1 - TRBJ1-1 TRBV7-9 TGTGCCAGCAGGGAGCCGGGACAGGGGATCAACACTGAAGTTTTCTTT CASREPGQGINTEVFF
TRBD2 - TRBJ2-1 TRBV7-9 TGTGCCAGCAGCCCGATTAGACTAGCGGGAGGCCGGGGTGAGCAGTTCTTC CASSPIRLAGGRGEQFF